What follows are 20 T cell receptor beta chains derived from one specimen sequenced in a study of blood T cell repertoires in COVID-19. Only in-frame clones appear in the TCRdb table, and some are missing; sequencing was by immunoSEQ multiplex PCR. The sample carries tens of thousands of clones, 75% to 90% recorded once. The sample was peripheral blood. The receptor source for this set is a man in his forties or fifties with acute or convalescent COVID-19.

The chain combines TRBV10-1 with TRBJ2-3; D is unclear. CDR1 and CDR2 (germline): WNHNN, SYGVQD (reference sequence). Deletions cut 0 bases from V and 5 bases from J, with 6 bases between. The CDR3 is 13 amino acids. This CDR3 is CASSESVGDTQYF. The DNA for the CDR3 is TGCGCCAGCAGTGAGTCCGTCGGAGATACGCAGTATTTT.

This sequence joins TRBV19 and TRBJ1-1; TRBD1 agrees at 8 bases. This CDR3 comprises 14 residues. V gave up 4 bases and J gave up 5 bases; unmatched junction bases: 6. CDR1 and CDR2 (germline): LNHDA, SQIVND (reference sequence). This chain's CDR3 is CASSTYRGETEAFF. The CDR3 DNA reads TGTGCCAGTAGTACCTACAGGGGGGAAACTGAAGCTTTCTTT.

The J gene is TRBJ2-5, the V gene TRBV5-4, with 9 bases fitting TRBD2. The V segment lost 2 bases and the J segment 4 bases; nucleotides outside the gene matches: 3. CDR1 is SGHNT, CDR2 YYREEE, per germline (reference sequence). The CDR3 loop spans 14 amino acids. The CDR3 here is CASSLKAGGETQYF. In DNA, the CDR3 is TGTGCCAGCAGCTTAAAAGCGGGGGGAGAGACCCAGTACTTC.

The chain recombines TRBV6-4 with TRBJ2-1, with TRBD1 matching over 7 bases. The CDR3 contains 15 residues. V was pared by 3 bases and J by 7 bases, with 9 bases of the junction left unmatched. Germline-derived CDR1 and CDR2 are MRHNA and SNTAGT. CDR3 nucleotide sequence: TGTGCCAGCAGTGAGGAAGGGGGCGCATGGAATGAGCAGTTCTTC. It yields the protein CASSEEGGAWNEQFF.

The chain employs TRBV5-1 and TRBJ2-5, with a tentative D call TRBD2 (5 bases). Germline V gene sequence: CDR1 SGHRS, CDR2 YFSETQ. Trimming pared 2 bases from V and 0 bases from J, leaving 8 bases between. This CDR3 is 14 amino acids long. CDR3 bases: TGCGCCAGCAGCTTAAACGGGGACCAAGAGACCCAGTACTTC. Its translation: CASSLNGDQETQYF.

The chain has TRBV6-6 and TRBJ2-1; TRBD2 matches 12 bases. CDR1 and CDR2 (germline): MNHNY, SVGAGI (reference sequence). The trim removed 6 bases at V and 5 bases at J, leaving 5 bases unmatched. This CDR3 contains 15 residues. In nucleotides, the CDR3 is TGTGCCAGCAGCCTTACTAGCGGGAGGAACAATGAGCAGTTCTTC. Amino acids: CASSLTSGRNNEQFF.

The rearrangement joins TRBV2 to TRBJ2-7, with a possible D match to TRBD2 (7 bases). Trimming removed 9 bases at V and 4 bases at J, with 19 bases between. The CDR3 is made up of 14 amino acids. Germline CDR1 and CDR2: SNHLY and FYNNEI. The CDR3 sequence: CASPGRGGEYEQYF. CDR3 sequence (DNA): TGTGCCAGTCCTGGTAGGGGGGGCGAATACGAGCAGTACTTC.

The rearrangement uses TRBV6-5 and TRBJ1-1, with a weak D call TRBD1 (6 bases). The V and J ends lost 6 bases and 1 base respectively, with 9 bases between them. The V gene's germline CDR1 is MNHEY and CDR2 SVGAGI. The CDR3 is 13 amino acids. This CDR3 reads CASRRTENTEAFF. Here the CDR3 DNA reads TGTGCCAGCAGAAGGACAGAGAACACTGAAGCTTTCTTT.

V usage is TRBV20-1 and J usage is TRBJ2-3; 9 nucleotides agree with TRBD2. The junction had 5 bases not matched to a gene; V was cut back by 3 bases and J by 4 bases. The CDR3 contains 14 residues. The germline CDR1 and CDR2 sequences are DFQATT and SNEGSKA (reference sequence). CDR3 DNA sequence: TGCAGTGCTAGTCATAGCGGGGGCGCAGATACGCAGTATTTT. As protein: CSASHSGGADTQYF.

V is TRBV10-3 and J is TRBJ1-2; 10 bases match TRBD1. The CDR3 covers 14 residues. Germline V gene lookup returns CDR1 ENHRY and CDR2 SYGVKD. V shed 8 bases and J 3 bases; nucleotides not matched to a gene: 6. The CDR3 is CAIAPGTGDYGYTF. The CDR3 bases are TGTGCCATCGCTCCCGGGACAGGGGACTATGGCTACACCTTC.

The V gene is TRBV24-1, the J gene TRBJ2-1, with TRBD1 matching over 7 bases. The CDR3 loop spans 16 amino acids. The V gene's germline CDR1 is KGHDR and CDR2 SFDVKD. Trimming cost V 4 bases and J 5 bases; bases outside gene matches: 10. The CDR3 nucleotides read TGTGCCACCAGTGACCCCGACAGGGCTAGGGACAATGAGCAGTTCTTC. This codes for CATSDPDRARDNEQFF.

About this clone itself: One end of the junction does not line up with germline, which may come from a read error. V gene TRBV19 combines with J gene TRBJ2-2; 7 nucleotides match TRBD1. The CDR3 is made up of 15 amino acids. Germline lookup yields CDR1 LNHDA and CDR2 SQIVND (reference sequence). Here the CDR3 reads CTSSLITGAPGELFF. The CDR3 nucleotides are TGTACCAGTAGCCTTATAACAGGGGCCCCCGGGGAGCTGTTTTTT. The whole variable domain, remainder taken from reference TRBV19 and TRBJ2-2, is DGGITQSPKYLFRKEGQNVTLSCEQNLNHDAMYWYRQDPGQGLRLIYYSQIVNDFQKGDIAEGYSVSREKKESFPLTVTSAQKNPTAFYLCTSSLITGAPGELFFGEGSRLTVL.

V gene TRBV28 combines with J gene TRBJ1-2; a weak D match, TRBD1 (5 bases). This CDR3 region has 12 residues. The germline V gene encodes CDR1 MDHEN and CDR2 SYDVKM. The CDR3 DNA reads TGTGGTAGTGGCAGGGAGGTTGGAGGCTACACCTTC. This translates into CGSGREVGGYTF.

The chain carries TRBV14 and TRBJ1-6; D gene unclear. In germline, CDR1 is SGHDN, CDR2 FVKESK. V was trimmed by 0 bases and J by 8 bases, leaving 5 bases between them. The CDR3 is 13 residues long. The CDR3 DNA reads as TGTGCCAGCAGCCAAGATCTTTATTCACCCCTCCACTTT. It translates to CASSQDLYSPLHF.

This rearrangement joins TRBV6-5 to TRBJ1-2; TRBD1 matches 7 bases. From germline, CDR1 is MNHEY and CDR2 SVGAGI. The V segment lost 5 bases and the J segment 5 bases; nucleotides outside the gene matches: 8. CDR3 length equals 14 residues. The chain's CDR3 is CASSRTGAGYGYTF. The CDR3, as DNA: TGTGCCAGCAGTCGGACAGGCGCGGGTTATGGCTACACCTTC.

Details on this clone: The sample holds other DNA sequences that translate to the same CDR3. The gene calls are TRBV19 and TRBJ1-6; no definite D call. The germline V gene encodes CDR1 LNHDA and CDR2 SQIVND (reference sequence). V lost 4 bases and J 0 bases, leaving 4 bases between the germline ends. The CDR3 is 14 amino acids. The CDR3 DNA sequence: TGTGCCAGTAGTACGAGCTCCTATAATTCACCCCTCCACTTT. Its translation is CASSTSSYNSPLHF.

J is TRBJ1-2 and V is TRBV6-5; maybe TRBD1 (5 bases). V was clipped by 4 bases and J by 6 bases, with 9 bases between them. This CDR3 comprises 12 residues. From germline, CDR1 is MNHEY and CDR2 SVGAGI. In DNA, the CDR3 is TGTGCCAGCAGTTGGGGGGGAGATGGCTACACCTTC. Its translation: CASSWGGDGYTF.

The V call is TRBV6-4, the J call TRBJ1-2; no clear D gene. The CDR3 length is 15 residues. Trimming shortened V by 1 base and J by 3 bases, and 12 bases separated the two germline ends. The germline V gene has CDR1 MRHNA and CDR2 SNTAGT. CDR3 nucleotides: TGTGCCAGCAGTGACTTATGTATCCCGGACTATGGCTACACCTTC. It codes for CASSDLCIPDYGYTF.

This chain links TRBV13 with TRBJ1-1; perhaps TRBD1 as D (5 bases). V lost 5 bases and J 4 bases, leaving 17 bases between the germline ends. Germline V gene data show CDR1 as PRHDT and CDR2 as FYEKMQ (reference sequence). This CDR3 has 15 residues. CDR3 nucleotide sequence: TGTGCCAGCAGCCAAAGACCCACGGGGGGCACTGAAGCTTTCTTT. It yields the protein CASSQRPTGGTEAFF.

CDR3 residues: CASSPGSYNEQFF. The CDR3 nucleotides are TGTGCCAGCAGCCCGGGGTCCTACAATGAGCAGTTCTTC. The V call is TRBV27, the J call TRBJ2-1; D may be TRBD2 (5 bases). Deletions cut 6 bases from V and 1 base from J, with 7 bases between. Germline values: CDR1 MNHEY, CDR2 SMNVEV (reference sequence). This CDR3 is 13 amino acids long.